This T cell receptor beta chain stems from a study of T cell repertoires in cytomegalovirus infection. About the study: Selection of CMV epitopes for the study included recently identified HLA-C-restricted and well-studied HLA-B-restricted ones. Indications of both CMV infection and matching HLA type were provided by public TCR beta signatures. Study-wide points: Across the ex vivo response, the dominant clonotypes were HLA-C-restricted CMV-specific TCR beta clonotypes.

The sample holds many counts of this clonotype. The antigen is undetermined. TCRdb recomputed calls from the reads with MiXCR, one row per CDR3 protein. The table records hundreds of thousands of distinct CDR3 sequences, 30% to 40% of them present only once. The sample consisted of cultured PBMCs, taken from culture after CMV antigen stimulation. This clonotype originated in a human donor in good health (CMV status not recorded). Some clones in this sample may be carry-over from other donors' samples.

The CDR3 here is CASSGKDGSYMAGELFF. DNA of the CDR3: TGTGCCAGTTCCGGGAAAGATGGGTCTTATATGGCCGGGGAGCTGTTTTTT. The chain joins TRBV19 to TRBJ2-2, with D tentatively TRBD2 (5 bases). The germline CDR1 and CDR2 sequences are LNHDA and SQIVND (reference sequence). V shed 8 bases and J shed 6 bases, with 25 bases lying between them. The CDR3 is 17 residues long.